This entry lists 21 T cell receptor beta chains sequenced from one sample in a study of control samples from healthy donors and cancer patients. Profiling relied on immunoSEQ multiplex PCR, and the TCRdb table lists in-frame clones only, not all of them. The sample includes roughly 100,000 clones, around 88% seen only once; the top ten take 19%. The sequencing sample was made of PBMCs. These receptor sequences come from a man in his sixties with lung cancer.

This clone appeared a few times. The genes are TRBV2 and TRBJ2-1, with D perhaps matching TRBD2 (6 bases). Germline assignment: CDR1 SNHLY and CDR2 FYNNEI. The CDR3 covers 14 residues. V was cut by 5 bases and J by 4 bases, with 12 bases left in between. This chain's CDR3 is CASSSDYLYNEQFF. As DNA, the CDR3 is TGTGCCAGCAGTTCGGACTACCTATACAATGAGCAGTTCTTC.

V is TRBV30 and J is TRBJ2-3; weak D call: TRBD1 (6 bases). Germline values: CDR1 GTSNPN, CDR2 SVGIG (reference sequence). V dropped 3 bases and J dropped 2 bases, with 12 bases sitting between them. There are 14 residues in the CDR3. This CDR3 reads CAWRAGDSTDTQYF. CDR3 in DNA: TGTGCCTGGAGGGCAGGGGATTCCACAGATACGCAGTATTTT.

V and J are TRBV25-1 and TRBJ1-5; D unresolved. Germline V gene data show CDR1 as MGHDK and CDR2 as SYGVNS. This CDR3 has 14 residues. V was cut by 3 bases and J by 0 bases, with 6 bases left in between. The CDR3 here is CASSDPYSNQPQHF. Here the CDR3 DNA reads TGTGCCAGCAGTGATCCTTATAGCAATCAGCCCCAGCATTTT.

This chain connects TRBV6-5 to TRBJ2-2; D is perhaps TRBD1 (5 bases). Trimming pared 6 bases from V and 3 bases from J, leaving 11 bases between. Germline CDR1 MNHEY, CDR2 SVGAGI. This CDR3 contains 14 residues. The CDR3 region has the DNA TGTGCCAGCAGGGCCATAGGGGACACCGGGGAGCTGTTTTTT. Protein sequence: CASRAIGDTGELFF.

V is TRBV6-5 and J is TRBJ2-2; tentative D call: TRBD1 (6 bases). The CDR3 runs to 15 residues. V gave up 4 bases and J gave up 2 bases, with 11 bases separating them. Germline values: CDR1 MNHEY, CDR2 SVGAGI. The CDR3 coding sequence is TGTGCCAGCAGTTCAGGGGTTGTCAACACCGGGGAGCTGTTTTTT. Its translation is CASSSGVVNTGELFF.

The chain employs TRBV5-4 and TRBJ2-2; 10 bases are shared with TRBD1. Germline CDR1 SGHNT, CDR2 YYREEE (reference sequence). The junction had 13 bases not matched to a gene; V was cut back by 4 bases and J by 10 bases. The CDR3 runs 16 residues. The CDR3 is CASSKSTGTGDEELFF. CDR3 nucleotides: TGTGCCAGCAGCAAAAGCACCGGGACAGGGGATGAGGAGCTGTTTTTT.

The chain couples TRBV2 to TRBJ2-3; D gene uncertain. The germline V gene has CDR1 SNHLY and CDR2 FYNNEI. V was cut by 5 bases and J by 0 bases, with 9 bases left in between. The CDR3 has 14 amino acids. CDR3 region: CASSYTSSTDTQYF. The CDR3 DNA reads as TGTGCCAGCAGTTATACCTCTAGCACAGATACGCAGTATTTT.

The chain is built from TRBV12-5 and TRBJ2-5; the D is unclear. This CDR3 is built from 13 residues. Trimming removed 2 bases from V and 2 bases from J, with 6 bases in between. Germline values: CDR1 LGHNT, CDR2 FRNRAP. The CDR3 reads CASGLMGQETQYF. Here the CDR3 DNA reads TGTGCTAGTGGTTTGATGGGGCAAGAGACCCAGTACTTC. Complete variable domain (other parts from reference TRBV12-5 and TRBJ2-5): DARVTQTPRHKVTEMGQEVTMRCQPILGHNTVFWYRQTMMQGLELLAYFRNRAPLDDSGMPKDRFSAEMPDATLATLKIQPSEPRDSAVYFCASGLMGQETQYFGPGTRLLVL.

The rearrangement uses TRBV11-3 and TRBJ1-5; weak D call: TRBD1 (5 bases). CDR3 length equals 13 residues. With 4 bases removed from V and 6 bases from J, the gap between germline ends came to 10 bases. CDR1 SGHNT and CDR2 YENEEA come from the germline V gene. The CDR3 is CASSSDGGQPQHF. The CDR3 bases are TGTGCCAGCAGCTCCGACGGGGGTCAGCCCCAGCATTTT.

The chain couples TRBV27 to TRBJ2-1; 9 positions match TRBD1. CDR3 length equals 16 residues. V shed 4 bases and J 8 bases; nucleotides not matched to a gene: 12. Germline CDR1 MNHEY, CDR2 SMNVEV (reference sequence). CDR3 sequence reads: CASSSPLQGATDEQFF. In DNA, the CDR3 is TGTGCCAGCAGTTCCCCCCTACAGGGGGCGACGGATGAGCAGTTCTTC.

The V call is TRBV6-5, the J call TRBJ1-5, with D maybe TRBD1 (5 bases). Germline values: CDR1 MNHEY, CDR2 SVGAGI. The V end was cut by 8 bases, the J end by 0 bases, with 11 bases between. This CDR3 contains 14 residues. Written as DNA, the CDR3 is TGTGCCAGCGGGGCCAGGGATAGCAATCAGCCCCAGCATTTT. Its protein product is CASGARDSNQPQHF.

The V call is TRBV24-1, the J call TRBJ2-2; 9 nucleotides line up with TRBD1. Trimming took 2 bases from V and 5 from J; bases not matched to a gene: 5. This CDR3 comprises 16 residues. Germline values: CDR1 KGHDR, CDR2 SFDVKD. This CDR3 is CATSDSIGTGTGELFF. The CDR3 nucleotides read TGTGCCACCAGTGATTCGATCGGGACAGGGACCGGGGAGCTGTTTTTT.

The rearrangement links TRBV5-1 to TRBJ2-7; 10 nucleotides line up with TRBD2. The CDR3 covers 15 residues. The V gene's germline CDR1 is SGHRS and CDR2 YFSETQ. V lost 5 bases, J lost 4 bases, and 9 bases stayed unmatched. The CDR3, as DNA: TGCGCCAGCAGTGATCAAGCGGGGGGGCGGTACGAGCAGTACTTC. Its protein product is CASSDQAGGRYEQYF.

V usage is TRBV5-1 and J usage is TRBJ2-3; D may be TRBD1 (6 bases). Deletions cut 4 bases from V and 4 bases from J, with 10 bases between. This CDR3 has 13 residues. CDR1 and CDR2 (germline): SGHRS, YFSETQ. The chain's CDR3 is CASSVQGADTQYF. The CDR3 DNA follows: TGCGCCAGCAGCGTACAGGGAGCAGATACGCAGTATTTT.

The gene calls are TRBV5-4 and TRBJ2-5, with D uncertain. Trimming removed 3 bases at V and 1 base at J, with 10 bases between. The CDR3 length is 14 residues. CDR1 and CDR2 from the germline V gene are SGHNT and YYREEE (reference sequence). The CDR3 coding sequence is TGTGCCAGCAGCTCCGCAGAGTTCCAAGAGACCCAGTACTTC. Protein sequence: CASSSAEFQETQYF.

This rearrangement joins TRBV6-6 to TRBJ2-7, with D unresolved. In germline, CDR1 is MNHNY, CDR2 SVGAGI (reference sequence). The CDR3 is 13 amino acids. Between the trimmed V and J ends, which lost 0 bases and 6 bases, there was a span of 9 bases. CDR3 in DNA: TGTGCCAGCAGTTACTCCTCAGAGTTCGAGCAGTACGTC. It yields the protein CASSYSSEFEQYV.

CDR3 DNA: TGTGCCAGCAGTTCGGCCGGGACAGGGAACTATGGCTACACCTTC. It yields the protein CASSSAGTGNYGYTF. The V and J genes are TRBV6-5 and TRBJ1-2; 9 bases are shared with TRBD1. The germline V gene has CDR1 MNHEY and CDR2 SVGAGI. This CDR3 is built from 15 residues. With V trimmed by 4 bases and J by 2 bases, 5 bases remained unmatched.

The CDR3 bases are TGTGCCAGTTCCCGGGTCCTAAATAGCAATCAGCCCCAGCATTTT. This codes for CASSRVLNSNQPQHF. J is TRBJ1-5 and V is TRBV6-5, with D unclear. Germline V gene data show CDR1 as MNHEY and CDR2 as SVGAGI. Trimming took off 9 bases at V and 0 bases at J, with 15 bases between the two ends. This CDR3 is 15 amino acids long.

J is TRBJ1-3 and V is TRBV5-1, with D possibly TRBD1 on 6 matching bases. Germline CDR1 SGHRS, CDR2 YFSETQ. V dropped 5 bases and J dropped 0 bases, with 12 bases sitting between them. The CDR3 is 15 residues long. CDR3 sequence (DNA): TGCGCCAGCAGTCGCGACAGGACCTCTGGAAACACCATATATTTT. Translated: CASSRDRTSGNTIYF.

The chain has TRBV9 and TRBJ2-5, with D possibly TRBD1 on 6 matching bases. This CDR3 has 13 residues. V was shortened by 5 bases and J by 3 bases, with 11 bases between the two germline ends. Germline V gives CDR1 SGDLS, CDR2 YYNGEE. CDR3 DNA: TGTGCCAGCAGTAGGGACACAAAAGAGACCCAGTACTTC. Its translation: CASSRDTKETQYF.

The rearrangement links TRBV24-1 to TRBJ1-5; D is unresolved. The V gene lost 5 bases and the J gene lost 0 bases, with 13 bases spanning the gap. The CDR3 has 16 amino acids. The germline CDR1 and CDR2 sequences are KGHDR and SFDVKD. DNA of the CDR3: TGTGCCACCAGTGCGGGAGCCATCGGTAGCAATCAGCCCCAGCATTTT. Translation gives CATSAGAIGSNQPQHF.